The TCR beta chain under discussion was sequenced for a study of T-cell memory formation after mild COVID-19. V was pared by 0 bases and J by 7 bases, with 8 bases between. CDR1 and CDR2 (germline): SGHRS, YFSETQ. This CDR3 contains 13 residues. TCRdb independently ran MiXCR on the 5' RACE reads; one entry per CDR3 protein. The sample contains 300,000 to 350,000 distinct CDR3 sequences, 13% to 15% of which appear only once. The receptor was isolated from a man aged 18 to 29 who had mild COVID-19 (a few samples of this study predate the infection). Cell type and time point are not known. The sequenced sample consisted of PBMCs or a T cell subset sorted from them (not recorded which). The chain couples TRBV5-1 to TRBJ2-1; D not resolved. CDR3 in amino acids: CASSLDPPNEQFF. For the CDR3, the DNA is TGCGCCAGCAGCTTGGACCCCCCTAATGAGCAGTTCTTC.